The rows below give T cell receptor beta chains drawn from one sample of a study of cytomegalovirus exposure and HLA in healthy donors. The repertoire was sequenced with immunoSEQ multiplex PCR; TCRdb's copy has only in-frame clones and lacks some. The data contain around 130,000 clones, 70% to 80% of them seen just once; the ten biggest clones take up less than 4%. Sequencing was done on a sample of PBMCs. The source of these receptors is a young man in good health and CMV-seronegative. CDR3s include the opening cysteine and the closing phenylalanine or tryptophan. Fields, in order: V gene, J gene, D gene, clone size, CDR3 DNA, CDR3 protein. D genes are given only for firm matches. Expanded clones are given a class, and other clones once, few, many or no size at all.

V: TRBV6-1; J: TRBJ1-1; D: .; size: .; DNA: TGTGCCAGCAGTGAAAACTACGCAGACACTGAAGCTTTCTTT; CDR3: CASSENYADTEAFF
V: TRBV19; J: TRBJ2-2; D: TRBD1; size: .; DNA: TGTGCCAGTAAAGACAGGGGATGGACCGGGGAGCTGTTTTTT; CDR3: CASKDRGWTGELFF
V: TRBV25-1; J: TRBJ1-2; D: TRBD1; size: .; DNA: TGTGCCAGCAGTGAGAGCGGGACAGGGGGCTTGGGCTACACCTTC; CDR3: CASSESGTGGLGYTF
V: TRBV7-6; J: TRBJ2-5; D: TRBD2; size: .; DNA: TGTGCCAGCGGTGTAACTAGCGGGACTCAAGAGACCCAGTACTTC; CDR3: CASGVTSGTQETQYF
V: TRBV4-3; J: TRBJ1-1; D: .; size: few; DNA: TGCGCCAGCAGCCAAGATGGGGGGGGTGACACTGAAGCTTTCTTT; CDR3: CASSQDGGGDTEAFF
V: TRBV7-3; J: TRBJ2-1; D: TRBD2; size: .; DNA: TGTGCCAGCAGGTTTACACTAGCGGGAGACTATGAGCAGTTCTTC; CDR3: CASRFTLAGDYEQFF
V: TRBV5-1; J: TRBJ2-1; D: .; size: once; DNA: TGCGCCAGCAGCTTATCGGGGGATTACAATGAGCAGTTCTTC; CDR3: CASSLSGDYNEQFF
V: TRBV27; J: TRBJ2-7; D: .; size: .; DNA: TGTGCCAGCAGTTTATCGGGTTGGAGCTCCTACGAGCAGTACTTC; CDR3: CASSLSGWSSYEQYF
V: TRBV5-4; J: TRBJ1-2; D: .; size: .; DNA: TGTGCCAGCAGCTTGTTCAGAAGCTATGGCTACACCTTC; CDR3: CASSLFRSYGYTF
V: TRBV9; J: TRBJ2-2; D: .; size: .; DNA: TGTGCCAGCAGCGTGGGGCAGGGGAACACCGGGGAGCTGTTTTTT; CDR3: CASSVGQGNTGELFF
V: TRBV5-6; J: TRBJ2-3; D: TRBD1; size: .; DNA: TGTGCCAGCAGCTACGGACAGGGCCCAGATACGCAGTATTTT; CDR3: CASSYGQGPDTQYF
V: TRBV5-4; J: TRBJ2-5; D: TRBD2; size: few; DNA: TGTGCCAGCAGCTTTGGAGGGAGGGCAAAAGAGACCCAGTACTTC; CDR3: CASSFGGRAKETQYF
V: TRBV7-9; J: TRBJ2-2; D: .; size: .; DNA: TGTGCCAGCGTAAGCGGGCCTGGGGCCGGGGAGCTGTTTTTT; CDR3: CASVSGPGAGELFF
V: TRBV27; J: TRBJ2-1; D: .; size: .; DNA: TGTGCCAGCAGTCCAAGTGGACTGAGCAATGAGCAGTTCTTC; CDR3: CASSPSGLSNEQFF
V: TRBV7-6; J: TRBJ2-5; D: .; size: .; DNA: TGTGCCAGTACGACAGGATCGGAGACCCAGTACTTC; CDR3: CASTTGSETQYF
V: TRBV28; J: TRBJ2-1; D: .; size: .; DNA: TGTGCCAGCAGTTTTTTGACCGAGGCACATGAGCAGTTCTTC; CDR3: CASSFLTEAHEQFF
V: TRBV10-3; J: TRBJ2-1; D: .; size: .; DNA: TGTGCCATCAGTGATAGGAAAGGCGGAACCTACAATGAGCAGTTCTTC; CDR3: CAISDRKGGTYNEQFF
V: TRBV9; J: TRBJ2-2; D: .; size: .; DNA: TGTGCCAGCAGCGTAGGGACCTCGGGGACCGGGGAGCTGTTTTTT; CDR3: CASSVGTSGTGELFF
V: TRBV6-5; J: TRBJ1-2; D: .; size: few; DNA: TGTGCCAGTAAACAGCAAGACTATGGCTACACCTTC; CDR3: CASKQQDYGYTF
V: TRBV5-6; J: TRBJ1-2; D: TRBD1; size: .; DNA: TGTGCCAGCAGCTTGGAGGACAGGTTGACCCTCTATGGCTACACCTTC; CDR3: CASSLEDRLTLYGYTF
V: TRBV5-8; J: TRBJ2-5; D: TRBD1; size: .; DNA: TGTGCCAGCAGCTTGGGGGCAATAATGGGACAGCAAGAGACCCAGTACTTC; CDR3: CASSLGAIMGQQETQYF
V: TRBV10-3; J: TRBJ2-1; D: TRBD2; size: .; DNA: TGTGCCACCGGGACTAGCGGGGACACGTACAATGAGCAGTTCTTC; CDR3: CATGTSGDTYNEQFF
V: TRBV28; J: TRBJ2-7; D: .; size: .; DNA: TGTGCCTGCGAACAGGGTTTCGGTTACGAGCAGTACTTC; CDR3: CACEQGFGYEQYF
V: TRBV5-1; J: TRBJ2-1; D: TRBD2; size: .; DNA: TGCGCCAGCAGCGGGGGGGGGACTAGCGGGAGAAATGAGCAGTTCTTC; CDR3: CASSGGGTSGRNEQFF
V: TRBV30; J: TRBJ2-7; D: TRBD2; size: .; DNA: TGTGCCTGGAGTCCGGGAGGGAGCTCCTACGAGCAGTACTTC; CDR3: CAWSPGGSSYEQYF
V: TRBV6-1; J: TRBJ1-6; D: .; size: .; DNA: TGTGCCAGCAGTGAAGCTGGGGGCAATTCACCCCTCCACTTT; CDR3: CASSEAGGNSPLHF
V: TRBV20-1; J: TRBJ2-5; D: .; size: .; DNA: TGCAGTGCTGTAATGAGGGAGACCCAGTACTTC; CDR3: CSAVMRETQYF
V: TRBV5-1; J: TRBJ2-4; D: .; size: .; DNA: TGCGCCAGCAGCCCAACAGGAACAGGGATAAACATTCAGTACTTC; CDR3: CASSPTGTGINIQYF
V: TRBV29-1; J: TRBJ2-3; D: TRBD1; size: .; DNA: TGCAGCGCCCTGGGGGACAGTACAGATACGCAGTATTTT; CDR3: CSALGDSTDTQYF
V: TRBV28; J: TRBJ2-7; D: TRBD1; size: .; DNA: TGTGCCAGCAGTTCCGCGGCAGGGGGCTGGTACGAGCAGTACTTC; CDR3: CASSSAAGGWYEQYF
V: TRBV5-6; J: TRBJ2-7; D: .; size: .; DNA: TGTGCCAGCAGCTCCGTTAACCGGGACTTTTCCTACGAGCAGTACTTC; CDR3: CASSSVNRDFSYEQYF
V: TRBV5-4; J: TRBJ2-3; D: .; size: .; DNA: TGTGCCAGCAGCTTTAGGATAGGGGCTTCCACAGATACGCAGTATTTT; CDR3: CASSFRIGASTDTQYF
V: TRBV19; J: TRBJ2-5; D: .; size: .; DNA: TGTGCCAGTAGTCGGCGGGCGTTCCAAGAGACCCAGTACTTC; CDR3: CASSRRAFQETQYF
V: TRBV30; J: TRBJ2-1; D: TRBD1; size: .; DNA: TGTGCCTCGGGACAGGGTAGGGGATATGAGCAGTTCTTC; CDR3: CASGQGRGYEQFF
V: TRBV29-1; J: TRBJ1-2; D: TRBD1; size: .; DNA: TGCAGCGTTGAAGGTGGTACAGGGGACGACTATGGCTACACCTTC; CDR3: CSVEGGTGDDYGYTF
V: TRBV18; J: TRBJ2-1; D: TRBD2; size: .; DNA: TGTGCCAGCTCACTGCTAGCGGGAGGGCCGTATGAGCAGTTCTTC; CDR3: CASSLLAGGPYEQFF
V: TRBV2; J: TRBJ1-5; D: .; size: .; DNA: TGTGCCAGCAGCTATGGGGGCCTCAATCAGCCCCAGCATTTT; CDR3: CASSYGGLNQPQHF
V: TRBV5-4; J: TRBJ2-1; D: TRBD2; size: .; DNA: TGTGCCAGCAGCCATAGCGGGAGGGCCGACAATGAGCAGTTCTTC; CDR3: CASSHSGRADNEQFF
V: TRBV30; J: TRBJ2-7; D: .; size: .; DNA: TGTGCCTGGAGTACTGGGGGGGCGGTGCAGTACTTC; CDR3: CAWSTGGAVQYF
V: TRBV7-3; J: TRBJ2-7; D: .; size: .; DNA: TGTGCCAGCAGCTTACTTTCACTAGAACCACAAGTCTACGAGCAGTACTTC; CDR3: CASSLLSLEPQVYEQYF
V: TRBV28; J: TRBJ2-5; D: TRBD1; size: .; DNA: TGTGCCAGCAGCCGTCTCCCGGGACAGCTGTTCCAAGAGACCCAGTACTTC; CDR3: CASSRLPGQLFQETQYF
V: TRBV9; J: TRBJ1-1; D: .; size: .; DNA: TGTGCCAGCAGCCTAGGGGGGGAAGTGGGCACTGAAGCTTTCTTT; CDR3: CASSLGGEVGTEAFF
V: TRBV27; J: TRBJ1-4; D: .; size: .; DNA: TGTGCCAGCAGAGGACATTGGGCTGGGACTAATGAAAAACTGTTTTTT; CDR3: CASRGHWAGTNEKLFF
V: TRBV4-2; J: TRBJ2-1; D: .; size: .; DNA: TGTGCCAGCGCAAACGGGGGTACCCAATACAATGAGCAGTTCTTC; CDR3: CASANGGTQYNEQFF
V: TRBV18; J: TRBJ1-1; D: TRBD1; size: .; DNA: TGTGCCAGCTCACTAGGACTGCTACAGGGGCAGAACACTGAAGCTTTCTTT; CDR3: CASSLGLLQGQNTEAFF
V: TRBV28; J: TRBJ2-3; D: TRBD2; size: .; DNA: TGTGCCAGCAGTCCGGGACTAGCGGGGGGGTACACAGATACGCAGTATTTT; CDR3: CASSPGLAGGYTDTQYF
V: TRBV29-1; J: TRBJ2-1; D: .; size: once; DNA: TGCAGCGTTACGGGACTTATTTACAATGAGCAGTTCTTC; CDR3: CSVTGLIYNEQFF
V: TRBV5-1; J: TRBJ2-7; D: TRBD2; size: .; DNA: TGCGCCAGCAGCCCTAGCGGGGGGACTACCTACGAGCAGTACTTC; CDR3: CASSPSGGTTYEQYF
V: TRBV10-3; J: TRBJ2-3; D: .; size: .; DNA: TGTGCCATCAGTGGAGCCAGGCCGCCAGATACGCAGTATTTT; CDR3: CAISGARPPDTQYF
V: TRBV19; J: TRBJ2-1; D: TRBD2; size: .; DNA: TGTGCCAGTAGTACGGGACTAGGGAATGAGCAGTTCTTC; CDR3: CASSTGLGNEQFF
V: TRBV4-1; J: TRBJ2-3; D: TRBD2; size: .; DNA: TGCGCCAGCAGCCACCGTAGCGGGGGTTCGGGAGATACGCAGTATTTT; CDR3: CASSHRSGGSGDTQYF
V: TRBV6-5; J: TRBJ1-6; D: .; size: once; DNA: TGTGCCAGCATTACCCGACAGTTTGATTCACCCCTCCACTTT; CDR3: CASITRQFDSPLHF